These T cell receptor beta chains were read from a single sample in a study of blood T cell repertoires in COVID-19. The protocol was immunoSEQ multiplex PCR, while the TCRdb copy is restricted to in-frame clones and leaves out a portion. Here the sample spans roughly 200,000 clones, roughly 81% being singletons. The source material was peripheral blood. Source of these receptors: a woman older than 75 with acute or convalescent COVID-19. The CDR3 runs from the conserved cysteine through the conserved F or W. The D gene is left open where the match is weak. Part of the rows lack a size; the others show once, few, many or a class for expanded clones.

d_gene | abundance | j_gene | v_gene | CDR3aa | CDR3nt
NA | NA | TRBJ2-3 | TRBV18 | CASSPLAVADTQYF | TGTGCCAGCTCACCACTAGCTGTCGCAGATACGCAGTATTTT
TRBD1 | NA | TRBJ2-7 | TRBV10-3 | CAISDSGQGAEQYF | TGTGCCATCAGTGATTCAGGGCAGGGGGCCGAGCAGTACTTC
NA | NA | TRBJ1-5 | TRBV6-2/TRBV6-3 | CASSLQGSNQPQHF | TGTGCCAGCAGTCTACAGGGTAGCAATCAGCCCCAGCATTTT
NA | NA | TRBJ1-2 | TRBV2 | CASEEDSGYGYTF | TGTGCCAGCGAGGAGGACAGTGGGTATGGCTACACCTTC
TRBD1 | NA | TRBJ2-1 | TRBV2 | CASTWGQGASYNEQFF | TGTGCCAGCACCTGGGGACAGGGGGCATCCTACAATGAGCAGTTCTTC
TRBD1 | NA | TRBJ1-2 | TRBV9 | CASSARGQGADGYTF | TGTGCCAGCAGCGCCAGAGGACAGGGGGCTGATGGCTACACCTTC
NA | NA | TRBJ2-2 | TRBV7-2 | CASSFNGVFGELFF | TGTGCCAGCAGCTTTAACGGGGTTTTCGGGGAGCTGTTTTTT
TRBD1 | NA | TRBJ1-6 | TRBV10-3 | CAITQGAIRNSPLHF | TGTGCCATCACCCAGGGGGCGATTCGGAATTCACCCCTCCACTTT
NA | NA | TRBJ1-2 | TRBV6-5 | CASSYSTQGGYGYTF | TGTGCCAGCAGTTACTCGACTCAGGGTGGCTATGGCTACACCTTC
NA | NA | TRBJ2-7 | TRBV5-1 | CASSLVQGFGEQYF | TGCGCCAGCAGCTTGGTTCAGGGGTTCGGCGAGCAGTACTTC
NA | NA | TRBJ2-2 | TRBV12-3/TRBV12-4 | CASRSLGGELFF | TGTGCCAGCAGATCCCTCGGCGGGGAGCTGTTTTTT
NA | NA | TRBJ2-1 | TRBV27 | CASSSPLSARNNEQFF | TGTGCCAGCAGTTCCCCCCTCAGCGCGAGAAACAATGAGCAGTTCTTC
TRBD1 | NA | TRBJ1-5 | TRBV30 | CAWRNPDRGGEPQHF | TGTGCCTGGAGAAACCCGGACAGGGGAGGAGAGCCCCAGCATTTT
NA | NA | TRBJ2-7 | TRBV28 | CASTSRGEQYF | TGTGCCAGCACTTCCAGGGGCGAGCAGTACTTC
TRBD2 | NA | TRBJ2-3 | TRBV4-2 | CASSPSGRETSTDTQYF | TGTGCCAGCAGCCCTAGCGGGAGGGAGACTAGCACAGATACGCAGTATTTT
NA | NA | TRBJ2-7 | TRBV2 | CASRGRGPGRTYEQYF | TGTGCCAGCAGGGGGCGGGGGCCGGGACGCACCTACGAGCAGTACTTC
TRBD2 | few | TRBJ2-7 | TRBV7-2 | CASSLAGGNYEQYF | TGTGCCAGCAGCTTAGCGGGGGGGAACTACGAGCAGTACTTC
TRBD2 | NA | TRBJ2-3 | TRBV24-1 | CATSDPSGKRDTQYF | TGTGCCACCAGTGACCCTAGCGGGAAACGAGATACGCAGTATTTT
TRBD1 | NA | TRBJ1-6 | TRBV12-5 | CASGPYDRDSPLHF | TGTGCTAGTGGTCCCTACGACAGGGACTCACCCCTCCACTTT
NA | NA | TRBJ1-5 | TRBV7-2 | CASSFAGSNNQPQHF | TGTGCCAGCAGCTTCGCGGGGTCTAACAATCAGCCCCAGCATTTT
TRBD2 | NA | TRBJ2-1 | TRBV9 | CASSRAGGINEQFF | TGTGCCAGCAGTAGGGCGGGAGGGATAAATGAGCAGTTCTTC
TRBD1 | NA | TRBJ1-5 | TRBV27 | CASSPRAQGVSGGNQPQHF | TGTGCCAGCAGCCCAAGAGCACAGGGGGTTTCAGGAGGCAATCAGCCCCAGCATTTT
TRBD1 | once | TRBJ1-1 | TRBV11-2 | CASSLVQGLGEAFF | TGTGCCAGCAGCTTAGTACAGGGGTTGGGTGAAGCTTTCTTT
TRBD1 | NA | TRBJ1-1 | TRBV3-1/TRBV3-2 | CASMSRDRENTEAFF | TGTGCCAGCATGTCCCGGGACAGGGAGAACACTGAAGCTTTCTTT
NA | few | TRBJ1-5 | TRBV7-9 | CASSGMGQGPQPQHF | TGTGCCAGCAGCGGGATGGGACAAGGGCCCCAGCCCCAGCATTTT
NA | once | TRBJ2-7 | TRBV10-3 | CAISDSHGGALYEQYF | TGTGCCATCAGTGACTCCCATGGGGGCGCGCTCTACGAGCAGTACTTC
TRBD1 | NA | TRBJ1-2 | TRBV28 | CASSLLSLTGDREGYTF | TGTGCCAGCAGTTTATTAAGCTTGACAGGGGATCGAGAAGGCTACACCTTC
NA | NA | TRBJ1-1 | TRBV5-5 | CASSLFTGSTEAFF | TGTGCCAGCAGCTTGTTTACAGGGAGCACTGAAGCTTTCTTT
NA | NA | TRBJ2-3 | TRBV29-1 | CSVEDPQTGTLTDTQYF | TGCAGCGTTGAAGATCCTCAAACAGGGACCCTCACAGATACGCAGTATTTT